These 31 T cell receptor beta chains were all obtained from the same sample, sequenced in a study of blood T cell repertoires in COVID-19. TCRdb keeps only in-frame clones here, not all; method: immunoSEQ multiplex PCR. The sample carries around 250,000 clones, about four fifths recorded once. The sample comprised peripheral blood. The receptors were gathered from a man aged 30-40 years who had recovered from COVID-19.

The gene calls are TRBV5-4 and TRBJ2-3; D may be TRBD2 (5 bases). Germline lookup yields CDR1 SGHNT and CDR2 YYREEE (reference sequence). CDR3 length: 14 amino acids. Trimming took 7 bases from V and 0 from J, leaving 12 bases between them. CDR3 sequence (DNA): TGTGCCAGCGGGAGTTGGGCTAGCACAGATACGCAGTATTTT. Amino acid sequence: CASGSWASTDTQYF.

The rearrangement joins TRBV19 to TRBJ2-7; 9 nucleotides line up with TRBD2. Trimming removed 6 bases from V and 6 bases from J; junction bases left unmatched: 24. Germline values: CDR1 LNHDA, CDR2 SQIVND (reference sequence). The CDR3 loop spans 19 amino acids. CDR3 nucleotide sequence: TGTGCCAGTAGCCCTCGGGGTAAAGCGGGGGGAATTCTGGCTCGCGAGCAGTACTTC. It translates to CASSPRGKAGGILAREQYF.

The chain couples TRBV9 to TRBJ1-3; 8 bases fit TRBD1. V dropped 2 bases and J dropped 3; count of bases not matched to a gene: 7. The CDR3 covers 16 residues. From germline, CDR1 is SGDLS and CDR2 YYNGEE. The CDR3 protein is CASSVDQGAGGNTIYF. The CDR3 DNA reads as TGTGCCAGCAGCGTGGACCAGGGGGCAGGTGGAAACACCATATATTTT.

Only a few counts were recorded for this clone. V usage is TRBV10-1 and J usage is TRBJ2-3, with 8 bases that match TRBD2. Germline assignment: CDR1 WNHNN and CDR2 SYGVQD (reference sequence). The CDR3 loop spans 13 amino acids. Trimming cost V 4 bases and J 6 bases; bases outside gene matches: 3. The CDR3 coding sequence is TGCGCCAGCAGTGGCTCGGGAGGGGATACGCAGTATTTT. It specifies CASSGSGGDTQYF.

V and J are TRBV7-9 and TRBJ1-1, with D hard to call. The germline CDR1 and CDR2 sequences are SEHNR and FQNEAQ (reference sequence). V dropped 0 bases and J dropped 2 bases, with 4 bases sitting between them. CDR3 length: 13 amino acids. CDR3 DNA: TGTGCCAGCAGCTTAGCAGCAAACACTGAAGCTTTCTTT. As protein: CASSLAANTEAFF.

This chain connects TRBV4-1 to TRBJ2-6; D is perhaps TRBD2 (6 bases). The CDR3 is made up of 18 amino acids. Per the germline V gene, CDR1 is MGHRA and CDR2 is YSYEKL. The V gene lost 4 bases and the J gene lost 2 bases, with 18 bases spanning the gap. The chain's CDR3 is CASSLLWRGSTGANVLTF. DNA of the CDR3: TGCGCCAGCAGCCTCCTCTGGAGGGGATCAACTGGGGCCAACGTCCTGACTTTC.

This clone was observed once. The J gene is TRBJ2-5, the V gene TRBV5-1, with D tentatively TRBD1 (5 bases). Germline lookup yields CDR1 SGHRS and CDR2 YFSETQ. This CDR3 is 14 amino acids long. V lost 3 bases and J lost 1, with 10 bases in between. Here the CDR3 reads CASSSRQPQETQYF. Written as DNA, the CDR3 is TGCGCCAGCAGCTCCCGACAGCCCCAAGAGACCCAGTACTTC.

The chain is built from TRBV2 and TRBJ2-1; D possibly corresponds to TRBD1 (5 bases). The CDR3 runs to 18 residues. V was shortened by 5 bases and J by 7 bases, with 27 bases between the two germline ends. Germline CDR1 reads SNHLY; CDR2 reads FYNNEI. The CDR3 DNA reads TGTGCCAGCAGTAGGGGATCCCGCTGGGATTTTGTCATTAATGAGCAGTTCTTC. Its protein product is CASSRGSRWDFVINEQFF.

The gene calls are TRBV7-2 and TRBJ1-2; D possibly corresponds to TRBD1 (6 bases). V lost 7 bases to trimming and J lost 7 bases, with 22 bases between them. The CDR3 sequence is 15 residues long. Germline V gene sequence: CDR1 SGHTA, CDR2 FQGNSA. The CDR3 coding sequence is TGTGCCAGCAACAAGCTTATGTCAGGGGTTGGTGGCTACACCTTC. Its protein product is CASNKLMSGVGGYTF. Combining the CDR3 with reference TRBV7-2 and TRBJ1-2 gives the whole variable domain GAGVSQSPSNKVTEKGKDVELRCDPISGHTALYWYRQSLGQGLEFLIYFQGNSAPDKSGLPSDRFSAERTGGSVSTLTIQRTQQEDSAVYLCASNKLMSGVGGYTFGSGTRLTVV.

The rearrangement joins TRBV5-1 to TRBJ2-1, with 7 bases fitting TRBD1. Germline assignment: CDR1 SGHRS and CDR2 YFSETQ. There are 15 residues in the CDR3. Trimming took 4 bases from V and 6 from J; bases not matched to a gene: 10. CDR3 in amino acids: CASSLEVGTANEQFF. The DNA for the CDR3 is TGCGCCAGCAGCCTCGAAGTCGGGACAGCCAATGAGCAGTTCTTC.

V is TRBV5-1 and J is TRBJ2-3; 9 bases fit TRBD1. Germline CDR1 and CDR2: SGHRS and YFSETQ. V shed 2 bases, J shed 3 bases, and the junction held 10 bases outside the gene matches. This CDR3 is built from 17 residues. CDR3 nucleotide sequence: TGCGCCAGCAGCTTCCTCTCTCGGACAGGGGCTACAGATACGCAGTATTTT. It codes for CASSFLSRTGATDTQYF.

The chain combines TRBV3-1 (or the pseudogene TRBV3-2) with TRBJ2-3; D is perhaps TRBD2 (6 bases). The CDR3 is 15 amino acids. CDR1 and CDR2 (germline): LGHDT, YNNKEL (reference sequence). With 3 bases removed from V and 5 bases from J, the gap between germline ends came to 15 bases. In DNA, the CDR3 is TGTGCCAGCAGCCACCCCCGGGAGCCGGGAGATACGCAGTATTTT. Translation: CASSHPREPGDTQYF.

This chain connects TRBV28 to TRBJ1-4; D remains unclear. V lost 8 bases to trimming and J lost 0 bases, with 10 bases between them. Per germline, CDR1 MDHEN and CDR2 SYDVKM. This CDR3 has 14 amino acids. The CDR3 here is CASGQFATNEKLFF. In nucleotides, the CDR3 is TGTGCCAGCGGCCAGTTTGCAACTAATGAAAAACTGTTTTTT.

This clone has a single count. The V call is TRBV5-4, the J call TRBJ1-1; D is undetermined. In germline, CDR1 is SGHNT, CDR2 YYREEE (reference sequence). V lost 9 bases and J lost 1, with 13 bases in between. CDR3 size: 13 residues. In DNA, the CDR3 is TGTGCCACCCTGGGAGACCAGAACACTGAAGCTTTCTTT. It specifies CATLGDQNTEAFF. Using reference TRBV5-4 and TRBJ1-1 for the parts outside the CDR3, the full variable domain is ETGVTQSPTHLIKTRGQQVTLRCSSQSGHNTVSWYQQALGQGPQFIFQYYREEENGRGNFPPRFSGLQFPNYSSELNVNALELDDSALYLCATLGDQNTEAFFGQGTRLTVV.

DNA of the CDR3: TGTGCCAGCAGTGACCGGACGCTTGGGACTAGCGGGGATGAGCAGTTCTTC. It translates to CASSDRTLGTSGDEQFF. The chain recombines TRBV25-1 with TRBJ2-1; 13 bases agree with TRBD2. Germline CDR1 is MGHDK and CDR2 is SYGVNS. This CDR3 comprises 17 residues. The V segment lost 3 bases and the J segment 8 bases; nucleotides outside the gene matches: 10.

The rearrangement links TRBV2 to TRBJ2-5, with 7 nucleotides matching TRBD2. The CDR3 totals 12 residues. Germline CDR1 reads SNHLY; CDR2 reads FYNNEI. J gave up 5 bases and V 5 bases, and 2 bases lay outside the gene matches. DNA for the CDR3: TGTGCCAGCAGTAGCGGGGCTGAGACCCAGTACTTC. Residues: CASSSGAETQYF.

The rearrangement uses TRBV23-1 and TRBJ2-5; D is uncertain. TRBV23-1 is marked as an open reading frame, function uncertain. CDR3 length equals 15 residues. Deletions cut 4 bases from V and 2 bases from J, with 14 bases between. CDR3 sequence reads: CASSLTGLEQETQYF. CDR3 nucleotide sequence: TGCGCCAGCAGTCTTACGGGTCTGGAGCAAGAGACCCAGTACTTC.

This clone was counted a few times. Here the CDR3 reads CASSEAAGRDTQYF. The CDR3 coding sequence is TGTGCCAGCAGTGAAGCAGCGGGGAGAGATACGCAGTATTTT. V is TRBV2 and J is TRBJ2-3; 7 bases line up with TRBD2. Germline V lookup: CDR1 SNHLY, CDR2 FYNNEI. The CDR3 length is 14 residues. V trimming: 0 bases; J trimming: 5 bases; junction bases outside the gene matches: 2.

The sample holds a few counts of this clone. This chain uses TRBV2 with TRBJ1-5; D unclear. Germline CDR1 reads SNHLY; CDR2 reads FYNNEI. This CDR3 spans 12 amino acids. The V and J ends lost 2 bases and 6 bases respectively, with 5 bases between them. CDR3 in DNA: TGTGCCAGCAGTGAACACAGTCAGCCCCAGCATTTT. Translated, it gives CASSEHSQPQHF. Filled out from reference TRBV2 and TRBJ1-5, the complete variable domain reads EPEVTQTPSHQVTQMGQEVILRCVPISNHLYFYWYRQILGQKVEFLVSFYNNEISEKSEIFDDQFSVERPDGSNFTLKIRSTKLEDSAMYFCASSEHSQPQHFGDGTRLSIL.

The chain is built from TRBV7-2 and TRBJ2-7, with D possibly matching TRBD1 (8 bases). Germline CDR1 reads SGHTA; CDR2 reads FQGNSA. The CDR3 extends over 16 amino acids. Trimming removed 5 bases at V and 0 bases at J, with 17 bases between. The CDR3 coding sequence is TGTGCCAGCAGCAACCACAGGGGGGGGAGCTCCTACGAGCAGTACTTC. This encodes CASSNHRGGSSYEQYF.

The CDR3 region has the DNA TGCGCCAGCAGTGAGCCAGGGACAGGGGTCAGGTCACCCCTCCACTTT. Protein product: CASSEPGTGVRSPLHF. The chain combines TRBV10-1 with TRBJ1-6; TRBD1 agrees at 10 bases. The trim removed 2 bases at V and 10 bases at J, leaving 8 bases unmatched. The V gene's germline CDR1 is WNHNN and CDR2 SYGVQD (reference sequence). This CDR3 has 16 amino acids.

This clone is a singleton in its sample. This sample includes further DNA sequences coding for the same CDR3. The CDR3 DNA reads TGCAGTGCTAGGCGCCAAGAGACCCAGTACTTC. Its translation: CSARRQETQYF. The V gene is TRBV20-1, the J gene TRBJ2-5; no reliable D call. Germline CDR1 and CDR2: DFQATT and SNEGSKA (reference sequence). The CDR3 has 11 amino acids. V lost 3 bases and J 1 base, leaving 3 bases between the germline ends.

The chain uses TRBV4-1 and TRBJ1-5; no firm D call. With 0 bases removed from V and 9 bases from J, the gap between germline ends came to 15 bases. Per the germline V gene, CDR1 is MGHRA and CDR2 is YSYEKL. This CDR3 is 15 amino acids long. As DNA, the CDR3 is TGCGCCAGCAGCCAAGATGAGTTTAGCGTGTCGCCCCAGCATTTT. It yields the protein CASSQDEFSVSPQHF.

The chain has TRBV5-6 and TRBJ1-2, with D perhaps matching TRBD1 (5 bases). V dropped 0 bases and J dropped 6 bases, with 12 bases sitting between them. The CDR3 is 14 residues long. The V gene's germline CDR1 is SGHDT and CDR2 YYEEEE. The CDR3 nucleotides read TGTGCCAGCAGCTTGGCTGGGTCAGGGAATGGCTACACCTTC. Translating it yields CASSLAGSGNGYTF.

This clone occurred once. The chain employs TRBV29-1 and TRBJ2-5; a weak D match, TRBD2 (5 bases). The V gene lost 0 bases and the J gene lost 5 bases, with 25 bases spanning the gap. Germline CDR1 is SQVTM and CDR2 is ANQGSEA. CDR3 length: 18 residues. CDR3 loop: CSVEDRLEGSLWLETQYF. The CDR3 DNA follows: TGCAGCGTTGAAGATCGGTTAGAGGGATCCCTGTGGTTGGAGACCCAGTACTTC.

The chain has TRBV7-9 and TRBJ2-2; TRBD2 matches at 9 bases. Germline V gene data show CDR1 as SEHNR and CDR2 as FQNEAQ (reference sequence). V was pared by 5 bases and J by 5 bases, with 6 bases of the junction left unmatched. The length of the CDR3 is 15 residues. CDR3 nucleotides: TGTGCCAGCAGCACCGGGACTAGCCTGACCGGGGAGCTGTTTTTT. The encoded protein is CASSTGTSLTGELFF.

The sample holds one count of this clone. The chain links TRBV7-2 to TRBJ1-6; 8 bases are shared with TRBD1. With V trimmed by 4 bases and J by 4 bases, 6 bases remained unmatched. CDR1 is SGHTA and CDR2 is FQGNSA in the germline V gene. The CDR3 consists of 16 residues. CDR3 DNA: TGTGCCAGCAGCTCTAGGACAGGGAGGTATAATTCACCCCTCCACTTT. It translates to CASSSRTGRYNSPLHF.

This clone was picked up one time. The J gene is TRBJ1-4, the V gene TRBV5-1, with D maybe TRBD1 (5 bases). The length of the CDR3 is 13 residues. V was cut by 3 bases and J by 8 bases, with 11 bases left in between. Germline CDR1 is SGHRS and CDR2 is YFSETQ. The CDR3 sequence is CASSSQGSEKLFF. The CDR3 DNA reads as TGCGCCAGCAGCTCGCAGGGATCCGAAAAACTGTTTTTT.

The gene calls are TRBV5-5 and TRBJ2-7; tentative D call: TRBD2 (5 bases). In germline, CDR1 is SGHKS, CDR2 YYEKEE (reference sequence). The V gene lost 4 bases and the J gene lost 3 bases, with 20 bases spanning the gap. This CDR3 is built from 16 residues. This CDR3 is CASSRGFGIRGYEQYF. DNA of the CDR3: TGTGCCAGCAGCCGAGGGTTCGGGATACGGGGCTACGAGCAGTACTTC.

The chain carries TRBV5-1 and TRBJ1-2, with TRBD1 as a possible D gene (5 bases). The CDR3 is made up of 15 amino acids. CDR1 is SGHRS, CDR2 YFSETQ, per germline. V shed 4 bases and J shed 2 bases, with 15 bases lying between them. The chain's CDR3 is CASSPATATNYGYTF. CDR3 DNA sequence: TGCGCCAGCAGCCCGGCGACAGCCACAAACTATGGCTACACCTTC.

The CDR3: CASSLFDRARGYTF. The CDR3, as DNA: TGTGCCAGCAGTTTATTCGACAGGGCCCGAGGCTACACCTTC. V and J are TRBV28 and TRBJ1-2, with 7 nucleotides matching TRBD1. CDR1 is MDHEN and CDR2 is SYDVKM in the germline V gene. Unmatched junction bases numbered 7, after V lost 1 base and J lost 8 bases. The CDR3 is 14 residues long.